The clone carrying this T cell receptor (beta chain) was recorded many times. The record originates from a study of T cells in Graves' hyperthyroidism and ophthalmopathy. Patients aged 18 to 65 with hyperthyroidism were newly diagnosed, with duration under 2 months. Researchers amplified the TCR beta CDR3 regions from RNA transcripts. Carried out on the TCR CDR3, a first-round RT-PCR used the HTBI primer set. TCRdb passed the multiplex PCR reads through MiXCR, listing each CDR3 protein once. The sample yields fewer than 200,000 distinct CDR3 sequences, over 15% seen once. The clonotype originates from a woman in her forties or fifties with Graves' hyperthyroidism. The sequenced sample consisted of blood.

CDR3 in DNA: TGTGCCAGCTTTCGTTCTCTAGCGGAGTCCAATGAGCAGTTCTTC. It codes for CASFRSLAESNEQFF. The V call is TRBV18, the J call TRBJ2-1, with TRBD2 matching 7 bases. From germline, CDR1 is KGHSH and CDR2 LQKENI. After removal of 7 bases from V and 6 bases from J, the junction contained 12 bases not matched to a gene. This CDR3 has 15 amino acids.